This T cell receptor beta chain comes out of a study of T cells in Graves' hyperthyroidism and ophthalmopathy. The study defined stable Graves' hyperthyroidism as no ophthalmopathy progression within 18 months. Pregnant or lactating patients were excluded, as were those with uncontrolled infection or other autoimmune disease. Clinicians diagnosed patients from clinical symptoms, serum thyroxine and TRAb, thyroid ultrasound and orbital computed tomography. Looked up from germline, CDR1 is SGHNT and CDR2 is YENEEA. The CDR3 extends over 11 amino acids. V shed 11 bases, J shed 5 bases, and the junction held 4 bases outside the gene matches. A word on this clonotype: Its antigen is unknown.

General study results and limits: Blood also carried most thyroid clonotypes expanded above 0.001.

The source material, RNA transcripts, was used to amplify TCR beta CDR3 regions. HTBI primers were employed in a first-round RT-PCR of the TCR CDR3. Via MiXCR, TCRdb re-called the multiplex PCR reads, giving one row per CDR3 protein. The data hold around 580,000 distinct CDR3 sequences, with about half observed a single time. The chain employs TRBV11-3 and TRBJ2-5; 8 nucleotides agree with TRBD2. This receptor was identified in a woman between 18 and 29 years old with Graves' hyperthyroidism. The specimen was peripheral blood or thyroid tissue (not recorded which). For the CDR3, the DNA is TGTGCCGCGAGCGGGAGTGAGACCCAGTACTTC. Residues: CAASGSETQYF.